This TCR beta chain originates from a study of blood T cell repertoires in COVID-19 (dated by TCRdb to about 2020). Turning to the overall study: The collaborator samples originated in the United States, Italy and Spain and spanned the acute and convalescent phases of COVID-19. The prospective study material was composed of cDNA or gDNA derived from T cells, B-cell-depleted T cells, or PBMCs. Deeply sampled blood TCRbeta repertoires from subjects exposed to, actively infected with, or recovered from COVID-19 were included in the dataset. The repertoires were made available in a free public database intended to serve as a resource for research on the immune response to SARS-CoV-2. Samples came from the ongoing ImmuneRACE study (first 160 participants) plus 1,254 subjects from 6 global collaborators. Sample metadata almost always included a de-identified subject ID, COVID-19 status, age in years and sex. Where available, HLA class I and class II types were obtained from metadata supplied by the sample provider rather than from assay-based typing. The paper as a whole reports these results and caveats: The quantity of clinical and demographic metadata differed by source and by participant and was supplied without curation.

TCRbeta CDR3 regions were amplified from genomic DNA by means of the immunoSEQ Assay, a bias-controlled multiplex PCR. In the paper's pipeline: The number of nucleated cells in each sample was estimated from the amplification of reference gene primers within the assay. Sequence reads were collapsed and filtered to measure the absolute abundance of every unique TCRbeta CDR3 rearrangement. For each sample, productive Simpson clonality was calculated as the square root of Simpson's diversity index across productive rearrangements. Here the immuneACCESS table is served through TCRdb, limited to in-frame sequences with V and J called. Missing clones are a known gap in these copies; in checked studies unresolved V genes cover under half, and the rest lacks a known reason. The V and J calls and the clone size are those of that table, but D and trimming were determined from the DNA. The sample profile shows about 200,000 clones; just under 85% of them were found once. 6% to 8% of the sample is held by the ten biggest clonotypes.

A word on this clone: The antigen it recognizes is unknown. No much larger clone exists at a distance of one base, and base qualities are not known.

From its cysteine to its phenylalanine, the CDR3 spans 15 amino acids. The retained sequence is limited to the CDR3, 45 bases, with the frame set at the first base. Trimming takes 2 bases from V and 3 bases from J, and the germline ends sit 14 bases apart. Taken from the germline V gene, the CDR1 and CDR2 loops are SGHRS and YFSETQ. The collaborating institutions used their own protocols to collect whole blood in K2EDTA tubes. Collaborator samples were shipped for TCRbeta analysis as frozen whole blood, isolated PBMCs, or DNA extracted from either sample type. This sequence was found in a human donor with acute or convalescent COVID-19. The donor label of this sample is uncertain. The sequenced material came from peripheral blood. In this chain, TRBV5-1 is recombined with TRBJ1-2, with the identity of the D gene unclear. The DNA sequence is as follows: TGCGCCAGCAGCTTCCAGGAGGTTGGATACTATGGCTACACCTTC. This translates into CASSFQEVGYYGYTF. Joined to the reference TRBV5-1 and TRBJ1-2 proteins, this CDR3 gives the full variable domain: KAGVTQTPRYLIKTRGQQVTLSCSPISGHRSVSWYQQTPGQGLQFLFEYFSETQRNKGNFPGRFSGRQFSNSRSEMNVSTLELGDSALYLCASSFQEVGYYGYTFGSGTRLTVV.